This T cell receptor beta chain was recovered during a study of T cells in women clearing cervical HPV infection. Measured with immunoSEQ multiplex PCR; TCRdb has only the in-frame clones, and not every one. The table counts around 18,000 clones; more than 5.5% lies in the top ten. Trimming cost V 2 bases and J 4 bases, with 25 bases left between them. CDR1 and CDR2 from the germline V gene are KGHSY and FQNENV. The CDR3 has 19 residues. About this clone itself: The sequence runs out 3 residues before the end of the CDR3; the remainder is reconstructed from the germline J gene.

The sequencing input was blood buffy coat. This receptor was identified in a woman aged 18-70 years with a cervical HPV16 infection that either progressed to CIN3+ or cleared (not recorded which). The J gene is TRBJ2-3, the V gene TRBV16; D might be TRBD2 (6 bases). The CDR3 is CASSQRASADGQYPDTQYF. Incomplete CDR3 DNA: TGTGCCAGCAGCCAACGGGCTAGCGCCGACGGGCAATACCCAGATACG.